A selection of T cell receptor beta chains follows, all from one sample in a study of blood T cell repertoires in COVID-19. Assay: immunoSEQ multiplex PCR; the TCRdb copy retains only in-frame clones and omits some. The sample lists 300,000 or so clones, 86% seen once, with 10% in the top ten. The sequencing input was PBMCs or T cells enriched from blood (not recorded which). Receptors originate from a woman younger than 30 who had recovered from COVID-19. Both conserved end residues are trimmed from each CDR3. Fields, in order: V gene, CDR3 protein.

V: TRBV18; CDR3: ASSPREGYEQY
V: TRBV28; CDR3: AGHRAGVDDEQF
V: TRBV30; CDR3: AWSTRGQVFNYGYT
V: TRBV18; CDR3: ASSYIGQGSNQPQH
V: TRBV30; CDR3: AWRTTGVWGGYT
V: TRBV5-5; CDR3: ASSFDPDIRQPQH
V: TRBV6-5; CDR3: AGTAHENTEAF
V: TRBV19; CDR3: ASSNQGISYGYT
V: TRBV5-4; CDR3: ASSYGQGNEKLF
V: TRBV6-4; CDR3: ASSATGAQSEQY
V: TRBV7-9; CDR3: ASTASGHIYTT
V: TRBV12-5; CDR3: ASGLVGTANSNQPQH
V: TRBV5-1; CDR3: ASSSGGDPNQPQH
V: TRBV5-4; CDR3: ASSLGLAGGGDEQY
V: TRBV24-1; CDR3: ATSEDRVDAGNTIY
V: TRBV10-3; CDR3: AISEPRTRWSYGYT
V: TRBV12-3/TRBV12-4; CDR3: ASSLGERRGQY
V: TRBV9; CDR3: ASSPRSGFLNTEAF
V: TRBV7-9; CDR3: ASSSRTGLAGAEQY
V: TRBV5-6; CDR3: ASSLPSRQGFNQPQH
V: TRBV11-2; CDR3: ASSLVTGDTEAF
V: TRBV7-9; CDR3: ASSSGTDNSPLH
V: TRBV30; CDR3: AWSGLAGPYEQY
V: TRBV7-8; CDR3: ASSLEYRANTEAF